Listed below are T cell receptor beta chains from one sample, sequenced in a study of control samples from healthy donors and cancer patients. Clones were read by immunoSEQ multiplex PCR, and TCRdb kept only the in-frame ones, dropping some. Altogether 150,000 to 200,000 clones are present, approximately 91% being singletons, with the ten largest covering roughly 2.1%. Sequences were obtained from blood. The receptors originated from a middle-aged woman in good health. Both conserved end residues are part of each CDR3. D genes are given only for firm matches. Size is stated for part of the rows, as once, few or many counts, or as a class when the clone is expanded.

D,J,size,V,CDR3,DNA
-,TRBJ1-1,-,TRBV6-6,CASRPPGQNTEAFF,TGTGCCAGCAGACCCCCGGGACAGAACACTGAAGCTTTCTTT
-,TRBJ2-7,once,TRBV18,CASSPGAGRNYEQYF,TGTGCCAGCTCACCCGGGGCGGGGCGCAACTACGAGCAGTACTTC
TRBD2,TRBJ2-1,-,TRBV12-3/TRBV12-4,CASRPPLAGGLFF,TGTGCCAGCAGACCACCCCTAGCGGGGGGGCTGTTCTTC
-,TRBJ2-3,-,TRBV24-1,CATVLRTQDRTDTQYF,TGTGCCACGGTTTTAAGAACACAGGATCGCACAGATACGCAGTATTTT
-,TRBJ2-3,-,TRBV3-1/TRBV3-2,CASSQEVLGGPLF,TGTGCCAGCAGCCAAGAGGTGCTCGGGGGCCCCCTGTTT
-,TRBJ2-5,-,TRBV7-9,CASSPPREETQYF,TGTGCCAGCAGCCCCCCCCGTGAAGAGACCCAGTACTTC
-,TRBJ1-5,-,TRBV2,CASAEQQGLAQHF,TGTGCCAGCGCGGAACAGCAAGGGCTCGCCCAGCATTTT
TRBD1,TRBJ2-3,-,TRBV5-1,CASSLMGQGAKDTQYF,TGCGCCAGCAGCTTGATGGGACAGGGGGCAAAAGATACGCAGTATTTT
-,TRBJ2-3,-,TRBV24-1,CATRRGWASSTDTQYF,TGTGCCACCAGAAGAGGATGGGCCTCTAGCACAGATACGCAGTATTTT
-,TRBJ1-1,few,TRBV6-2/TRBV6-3,CASRPLTVNTEAFF,TGTGCCAGCAGACCTCTAACAGTGAACACTGAAGCTTTCTTT
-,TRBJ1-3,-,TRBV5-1,CASSPNPAVGGNTIYF,TGCGCCAGCAGCCCGAACCCCGCCGTCGGAGGAAACACCATATATTTT
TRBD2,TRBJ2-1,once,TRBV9,CASSAAGDLGNEQFF,TGTGCCAGCAGCGCAGCGGGGGACCTGGGGAATGAGCAGTTCTTC
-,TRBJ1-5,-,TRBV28,CASSTDSRVQHF,TGTGCCAGCAGTACGGACTCCAGGGTCCAGCATTTT
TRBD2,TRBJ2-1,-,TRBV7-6,CASRLTLAGVSEQFF,TGTGCCAGCAGACTTACGCTAGCGGGGGTCAGTGAGCAGTTCTTC
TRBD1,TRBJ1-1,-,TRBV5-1,CASSGDRVTEAFF,TGCGCCAGCAGCGGCGACAGGGTCACTGAAGCTTTCTTT
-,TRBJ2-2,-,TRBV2,CASSPGPTAGELFF,TGTGCCAGCAGTCCGGGACCCACCGCGGGGGAGCTGTTTTTT
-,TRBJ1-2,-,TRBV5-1,CASSPTLRGEGVYGYTF,TGCGCCAGCAGCCCGACTTTGCGGGGGGAAGGGGTGTATGGCTACACCTTC
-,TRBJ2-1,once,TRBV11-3,CASSLGEKVASAEQFF,TGTGCCAGCAGCTTAGGGGAGAAGGTGGCTAGCGCTGAGCAGTTCTTC
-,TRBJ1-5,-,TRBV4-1,CASSQDGVWPQHF,TGCGCCAGCAGCCAAGATGGAGTCTGGCCCCAGCATTTT
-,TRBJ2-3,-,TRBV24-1,CATSDPAGYGDTQYF,TGTGCCACCTCCGACCCGGCGGGGTACGGAGATACGCAGTATTTT
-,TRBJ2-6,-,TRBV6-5,CASSISFSGANVLTF,TGTGCCAGCAGTATTTCCTTCTCTGGGGCCAACGTCCTGACTTTC
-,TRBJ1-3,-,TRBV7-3,CASSLNGSIKGYSGNTIYF,TGTGCCAGCAGCTTAAACGGGTCCATAAAGGGCTACTCTGGAAACACCATATATTTT
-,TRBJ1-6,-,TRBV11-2,CASSLDRGYGSPLHF,TGTGCCAGCAGCTTAGATCGGGGGTACGGTTCACCCCTCCACTTT
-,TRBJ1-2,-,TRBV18,CASSLAGSFNYGYTF,TGTGCCAGCTCACTTGCAGGGAGTTTTAACTATGGCTACACCTTC
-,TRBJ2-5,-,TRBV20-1,CSAREGETQYF,TGCAGTGCTAGAGAGGGTGAGACCCAGTACTTC
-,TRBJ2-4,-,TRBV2,CASSHAGVQYF,TGTGCCAGCAGCCACGCGGGCGTTCAGTACTTC
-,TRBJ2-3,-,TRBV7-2,CASSLTGTLAGDTQYF,TGTGCCAGCAGCTTAACCGGGACACTGGCAGGAGATACGCAGTATTTT
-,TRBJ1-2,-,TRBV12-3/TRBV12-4,CASSEDGSYGYTF,TGTGCCAGCAGTGAGGACGGAAGCTATGGCTACACCTTC
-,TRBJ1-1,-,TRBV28,CASSSWGEDTEAFF,TGTGCCAGCAGTTCATGGGGGGAGGACACTGAAGCTTTCTTT
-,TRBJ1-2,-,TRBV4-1,CASSEHQGQGYGYTF,TGCGCCAGCAGCGAGCATCAGGGGCAGGGCTATGGCTACACCTTC
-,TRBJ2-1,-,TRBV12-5,CASGLAGFFIDEQFF,TGTGCTAGTGGTTTGGCAGGATTCTTTATCGATGAGCAGTTCTTC
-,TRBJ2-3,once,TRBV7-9,CASSLRQYTDTQYF,TGTGCCAGCAGCTTAAGGCAGTACACAGATACGCAGTATTTT